The T cell receptor beta chain described here comes from a study of shared clonotypes between healthy human individuals (dated by TCRdb to the early 2020s). About the full investigation: The cohort included a few men and a couple of women between 18 and 49 years of age. For each donor, CD4 naive and CD4 memory were each run on three plates, CD8 naive on two plates, and CD8 memory on one plate. The study deeply sequenced blood TCR repertoires of five healthy adults to estimate repertoire size and the extent of clonotype sharing between individuals. To increase sequencing depth and limit assay-specific biases, different laboratories used diverse techniques to prepare libraries and sequence TCR repertoires. Per donor, leukapheresis produced somewhere between about 0.94 and 10 billion PBMCs.

Using the deep immunoSEQ assay, TCR CDR3 regions were amplified from genomic DNA by multiplex PCR. Genomic DNA extracted from each cell subset was distributed evenly over all wells of several immunoSEQ 96-well plates, and each plate served as one replicate. For sorted subsets, approximately 190 ng of genomic DNA, equivalent to 25,000 to 35,000 T cell genomes, went into each replicate PCR. Purified libraries were measured with a Qubit 3.0 fluorometer, size-checked on a Bioanalyzer 2100, and measured again with the KAPA Library Quantification kit. A separate single-read 150-cycle Illumina NextSeq 550 flow cell was used to sequence each immunoSEQ 96-well plate. The authors processed their data as follows. The immunoSEQ output contained only junctional sequences without quality scores, so filtering could not match that applied to full-length reads. To assign V/J genes and CDR3, sequences were annotated against IMGT germline references using PyIR, a Python wrapper for IgBLAST v1.9. Reads were filtered out if the reads had weak V/J assignments (E-value above 1e-6), no CDR3, stop codons, out-of-frame junctions, or ambiguous translated residues. V3J clonotypes were defined by identical inferred V gene, J gene, and CDR3 amino acid sequence. Percentage overlap between repertoires was computed as shared unique clonotypes divided by the size of the smaller repertoire. Richness of each repertoire was evaluated using RTK rarefaction, the Chao1 estimator, and Recon v2.1 estimates of unobserved clonotypes. For all TCRbeta clonotypes obtained by the gDNA method from a handful of donors, generation probabilities were computed with OLGA. Held by TCRdb, this immuneACCESS table contains in-frame sequences only and omits some clones. Under half of the omission traces to an unresolved V gene where checked; the cause of the rest is unknown. V and J calls and clone size are those listed in that table; D and trimming were worked out from the DNA. For this sample the table gives about 2.3 million clones, of which approximately 95% were detected only once. The ten biggest clones cover 0.35% to 0.5% of the sample.

The germline V gene (reference sequence) sets CDR1 to MNHEY and CDR2 to SMNVEV. Including the terminal cysteine and phenylalanine, the CDR3 comprises 15 residues. The only DNA kept is the CDR3, 45 bases in frame from the first base. Trimming takes 7 bases from V and 2 bases from J, and the germline ends sit 16 bases apart. With regard to this clone: Its antigen remains unidentified. There are no base qualities to consult, and no much larger clone falls within one base.

The donors were healthy, HIV-negative adults who had no recently reported acute infections or vaccinations. All donors were Caucasian adults living in Nashville, Tennessee, USA. CD4+ T cells were enriched through magnetic negative selection, after which naive cells were positively selected on CD45RA and the remaining negative fraction served as the memory subset. After blood collection by leukapheresis, PBMCs were isolated using Ficoll-Histopaque density gradient centrifugation and then cryopreserved in the vapor phase of liquid nitrogen. Analytical flow cytometry was used to check the purity and quantity of each magnetically sorted T cell population. Each sorted fraction had its genomic DNA isolated and then quantified by UV absorbance on a Nanodrop 2000c. Study-wide conclusions, independent of this receptor: Because the study included only a small number of donors, the genetic and exposure-history diversity represented was limited. Based on pairwise subsampling, the degree of clonotype sharing among donors was expected to be affected by sequencing depth. Compared with non-shared clonotypes, the clonotypes found in all four sorted-subset donors had higher generation probabilities. Naive subsets generally had larger estimated clonotype richness than memory subsets did. Across a few donors, approximately 5% of naive CD4, roughly 3.5% of naive CD8, approximately 2.5% of memory CD4, and under 0.45% of memory CD8 clonotypes were shared. Incomplete sequencing was indicated by rarefaction of sorted-subset datasets, despite the large sequencing depth. Sampling was restricted to blood, and TCR repertoires in tissue are likely to differ from TCR repertoires in blood.

Sequencing was done on a sample of naive CD4+ T cells from PBMCs. This sample's cell subset or site label indicates: CD45RA+ positively selected. This receptor was identified in a man aged 18 to 35 in good health. Some clones in this sample may be carry-over from other donors' samples. The receptor chain draws on TRBV27 and TRBJ2-3; TRBD2 could be the D gene, as 5 bases match. The CDR3 has the sequence CASTLKGVVTDTQYF. The DNA reads TGTGCCAGCACCCTAAAGGGAGTGGTCACAGATACGCAGTATTTT.